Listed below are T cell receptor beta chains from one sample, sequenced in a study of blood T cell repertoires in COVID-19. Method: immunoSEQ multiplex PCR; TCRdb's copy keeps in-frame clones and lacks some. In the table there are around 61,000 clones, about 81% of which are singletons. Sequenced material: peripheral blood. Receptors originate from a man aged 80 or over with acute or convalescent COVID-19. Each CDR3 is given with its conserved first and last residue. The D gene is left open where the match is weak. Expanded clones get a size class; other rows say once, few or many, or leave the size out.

TGTGCCAGCAGTGGGAGTTATCAGCCCCAGCATTTT,CASSGSYQPQHF,TRBJ1-5,-,TRBV12-3/TRBV12-4,-
TGTGCCAGCAGTGACCCCATGAGGGTTCCCTACGAGCAGTACTTC,CASSDPMRVPYEQYF,TRBJ2-7,-,TRBV6-1,-
TGTGCCAGCAGTTCTGGGACAAGGTACCAAGAGACCCAGTACTTC,CASSSGTRYQETQYF,TRBJ2-5,-,TRBV2,-
TGTGCCAGCAGTGGGACAGCGTACCAAGAGACCCAGTACTTC,CASSGTAYQETQYF,TRBJ2-5,-,TRBV2,-
TGTGCCAGCAGCTTAGTGGGAGGGGGGTCCTACGAGCAGTACTTC,CASSLVGGGSYEQYF,TRBJ2-7,-,TRBV7-2,-
TGTGCCAGCAGCCGAGACAGCAGGCCTGGAAACACCATATATTTT,CASSRDSRPGNTIYF,TRBJ1-3,few,TRBV9,-
TGCAGCGTTGCTCCCGGGTTCTCCTACGAGCAGTACTTC,CSVAPGFSYEQYF,TRBJ2-7,-,TRBV29-1,-
TGTGCCAGTAGTGATCAGGGCACAGATACGCAGTATTTT,CASSDQGTDTQYF,TRBJ2-3,-,TRBV19,-
TGTGCCAGCAGCCAAGGGATGCGGGGAGCTTTCTTT,CASSQGMRGAFF,TRBJ1-1,-,TRBV4-2,-
TGTGCCAGCAGCGCCTACAGGGGACCTGGCGAGCAGTTCTTC,CASSAYRGPGEQFF,TRBJ2-1,-,TRBV7-8,TRBD1
TGTGCCAGCAGTATCCAGGGTCCCTACGAGCAGTACTTC,CASSIQGPYEQYF,TRBJ2-7,-,TRBV12-3/TRBV12-4,-
TGTGCCAGTAGTTACCAAGCCCAGGTTTTTGGTGAGCAGTTCTTC,CASSYQAQVFGEQFF,TRBJ2-1,-,TRBV19,-
TGTGCCAGCAGGAGGACAGGGCGGGTATATGGCTACACCTTC,CASRRTGRVYGYTF,TRBJ1-2,-,TRBV27,TRBD1
TGTGCCAGCAGTCCGATGGGACAGGGCTACAATCAGCCCCAGCATTTT,CASSPMGQGYNQPQHF,TRBJ1-5,-,TRBV27,TRBD1
TGTGCCAGCGGGGACTTTGGTGAGCAGTACTTC,CASGDFGEQYF,TRBJ2-7,-,TRBV28,-
TGTGCCACCAGTGACACCGGGACTAGCGGAGTCAATGAGCAGTTCTTC,CATSDTGTSGVNEQFF,TRBJ2-1,-,TRBV24-1,TRBD2
TGTGCCAGTAGTTTCGGACATGGCCTGAACACTGAAGCTTTCTTT,CASSFGHGLNTEAFF,TRBJ1-1,few,TRBV19,-
TGTGCCAGCAGCCCCAGACTAGCGGGGATCCAAGAGACCCAGTACTTC,CASSPRLAGIQETQYF,TRBJ2-5,-,TRBV5-4,TRBD2
TGTGCCAGCAGCCCTTTAGAAACCTCGGAGCAGTTCTTC,CASSPLETSEQFF,TRBJ2-1,-,TRBV9,-
TGTGCCAGCAGCTCCAGGGTCCAAGAGACCCAGTACTTC,CASSSRVQETQYF,TRBJ2-5,once,TRBV7-2,-
TGTGCCAGTAGTACCTCGCGCGGGGATACGCAGTATTTT,CASSTSRGDTQYF,TRBJ2-3,once,TRBV19,-
TGTGCCAGCAGCATCCAGGTGAACACTGAAGCTTTCTTT,CASSIQVNTEAFF,TRBJ1-1,-,TRBV11-3,-
TGTGCCAGCAGTCTTACCGGGCGCGGGTCTCGGCCTGAGCAGTTCTTC,CASSLTGRGSRPEQFF,TRBJ2-1,-,TRBV28,-
TGTGCCAGCAGCTTAGACGGTGAGGACAGGGGCCAGCCCCAGCATTTT,CASSLDGEDRGQPQHF,TRBJ1-5,-,TRBV7-9,TRBD1
TGTGCCAGCTCACCTTACGACAACTCCTACGAGCAGTACTTC,CASSPYDNSYEQYF,TRBJ2-7,-,TRBV18,-
TGCGCCAGCAGCCGATACACCGGGGGACCCATGAACACTGAAGCTTTCTTT,CASSRYTGGPMNTEAFF,TRBJ1-1,-,TRBV5-1,-
TGTGCCAGCAGCCTAAGCATACGTCCGGGAGGAGATGGCTACACCTTC,CASSLSIRPGGDGYTF,TRBJ1-2,-,TRBV11-2,-
TGTGCCAGCAGCCGAGGTTTCGGGGAGCAGTACTTC,CASSRGFGEQYF,TRBJ2-7,-,TRBV5-4,-
TGTGCCAGCAGCTTGGAAATGTGGGACACCTCCTCCTACGAGCAGTACTTC,CASSLEMWDTSSYEQYF,TRBJ2-7,-,TRBV5-5,-
TGTGCCACCAGTGTCGGCGGGACAGGGGCCCTCACAGATACGCAGTATTTT,CATSVGGTGALTDTQYF,TRBJ2-3,-,TRBV24-1,TRBD1
TGTGCCAGCAGCACAAACAGGGGCTGGACCGGGGAGCTGTTTTTT,CASSTNRGWTGELFF,TRBJ2-2,-,TRBV11-3,TRBD1
TGTGCCAGTCACACCGGGACAGGGAGAGAGACCCAGTACTTC,CASHTGTGRETQYF,TRBJ2-5,-,TRBV2,TRBD1
TGCAGCGTTGATGGGGGCCTCTTGGGCACAGATACGCAGTATTTT,CSVDGGLLGTDTQYF,TRBJ2-3,once,TRBV29-1,-
TGTGCCAGCAGCTTACCCACAGGGGCCTTCTATGGCTACACCTTC,CASSLPTGAFYGYTF,TRBJ1-2,-,TRBV13,TRBD1
TGTGCCAGCAGCTTAGTACTAGCGGGTTATCTCGAGCAGTACTTC,CASSLVLAGYLEQYF,TRBJ2-7,-,TRBV7-2,TRBD2
TGTGCCATCGGAGGGGAGCTACGGACAGATACGCAGTATTTT,CAIGGELRTDTQYF,TRBJ2-3,-,TRBV10-3,-
TGTGCCAGCAGCCAAGCCCTAGCGGGGGGCCAAGAGACCCAGTACTTC,CASSQALAGGQETQYF,TRBJ2-5,-,TRBV14,TRBD2
TGTGCCACCCGGGACAGGATTGGCGATGAAAAACTGTTTTTT,CATRDRIGDEKLFF,TRBJ1-4,-,TRBV19,TRBD1
TGTGCCTCACGTGGGACTAGCGGGATCGGTGAGCAGTTCTTC,CASRGTSGIGEQFF,TRBJ2-1,-,TRBV24-1,TRBD2
TGTGCCAGCAGCTCCGGGACCTACAATGAGCAGTTCTTC,CASSSGTYNEQFF,TRBJ2-1,once,TRBV7-9,-